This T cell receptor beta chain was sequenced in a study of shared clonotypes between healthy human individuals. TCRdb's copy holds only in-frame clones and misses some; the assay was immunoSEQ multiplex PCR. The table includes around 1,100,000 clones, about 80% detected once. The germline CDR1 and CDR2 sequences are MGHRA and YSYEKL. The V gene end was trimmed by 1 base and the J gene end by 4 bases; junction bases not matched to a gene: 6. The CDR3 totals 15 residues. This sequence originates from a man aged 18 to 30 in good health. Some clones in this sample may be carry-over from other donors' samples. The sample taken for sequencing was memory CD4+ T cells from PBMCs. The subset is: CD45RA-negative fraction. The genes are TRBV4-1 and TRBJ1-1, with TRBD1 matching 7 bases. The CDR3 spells CASSQGAGTVTEAFF. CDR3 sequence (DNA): TGCGCCAGCAGCCAAGGGGCGGGGACAGTCACTGAAGCTTTCTTT.